Reported below is one TCR beta chain. The record originates from a study of control samples from healthy donors and cancer patients. Germline CDR1 and CDR2: MNHEY and SMNVEV (reference sequence). CDR3 size: 13 residues. V lost 7 bases and J 3 bases, leaving 9 bases between the germline ends. TCRdb's copy holds only in-frame clones and misses some; the assay was immunoSEQ multiplex PCR. The table includes 150,000 to 200,000 clones, around 95% detected once. The chain carries TRBV27 and TRBJ1-4; D remains unclear. This receptor was taken from a middle-aged woman in good health. Sample: blood. CDR3 sequence reads: CASTGSPNEKLFF. CDR3 coding DNA: TGTGCCAGCACCGGGTCACCTAATGAAAAACTGTTTTTT.